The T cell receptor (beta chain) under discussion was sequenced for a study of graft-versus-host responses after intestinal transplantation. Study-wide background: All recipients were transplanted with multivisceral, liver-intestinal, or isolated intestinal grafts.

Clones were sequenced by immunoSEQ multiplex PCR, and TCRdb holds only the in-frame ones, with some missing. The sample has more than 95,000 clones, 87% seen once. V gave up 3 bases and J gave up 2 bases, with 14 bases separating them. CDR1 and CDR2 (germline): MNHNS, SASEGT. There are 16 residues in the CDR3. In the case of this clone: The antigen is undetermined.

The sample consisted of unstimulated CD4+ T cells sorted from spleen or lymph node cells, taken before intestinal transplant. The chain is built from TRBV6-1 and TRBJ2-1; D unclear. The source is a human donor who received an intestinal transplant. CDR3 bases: TGTGCCAGCAGTGACCTATGGGGAAACGCCTACAATGAGCAGTTCTTC. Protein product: CASSDLWGNAYNEQFF.